This T cell receptor (beta chain) was identified in a study of blood T cell repertoires in COVID-19. Background on the study: Spain, Italy and the United States supplied samples that represented acute and convalescent COVID-19. T cells, B-cell-depleted T cells, or PBMCs supplied cDNA or gDNA.

CDR3 length: 15 residues. CDR1 SGHTA and CDR2 FQGNSA come from the germline V gene. The ends were cut back, 1 base at V and 2 bases at J, with 12 bases in the middle. This table comes from immunoSEQ multiplex PCR, and its TCRdb copy is limited to in-frame clones, with some not included. Of approximately 430,000 clones listed, 86% were seen once; the top ten hold about 1.5%. The J gene is TRBJ2-7, the V gene TRBV7-2; the D gene is possibly TRBD1 (5 bases). The sequence was collected from a woman aged 25 to 39 with active or convalescent COVID-19. Source material: peripheral blood. The CDR3 coding sequence is TGTGCCAGCAGCTTAGATAGGGGATCAGCCTACGAGCAGTACTTC. Translation gives CASSLDRGSAYEQYF.